The 14 T cell receptor beta chains presented below share a single source sample, sequenced in a study of T-cell memory formation after mild COVID-19. TCRdb re-analysed the 5' RACE reads in MiXCR, keeping a single row per CDR3 protein. The sample lists 350,000 or so distinct CDR3 sequences, roughly 20% seen once, with approximately 12% in the top ten. Specimen: PBMCs or a T cell subset sorted from them (not recorded which). The source of these receptors is an adult woman who had mild COVID-19 (a few samples of this study predate the infection). Cell type and time point are not known.

This chain connects TRBV20-1 to TRBJ2-7; 8 bases are shared with TRBD1. The trim removed 4 bases at V and 2 bases at J, leaving 10 bases unmatched. The CDR3 has 15 residues. The germline V gene encodes CDR1 DFQATT and CDR2 SNEGSKA (reference sequence). CDR3 residues: CSAKQTGTGPYEQYF. The CDR3 coding sequence is TGCAGTGCTAAGCAGACCGGGACAGGCCCCTACGAGCAGTACTTC.

The chain is built from TRBV4-2 and TRBJ2-7; tentative D call: TRBD2 (5 bases). CDR1 and CDR2 (germline): LGHNA, YNFKEQ. This CDR3 has 15 amino acids. V lost 2 bases and J 0 bases, leaving 11 bases between the germline ends. CDR3 nucleotide sequence: TGTGCCAGCAGCCAACTGGGCGGAGGCTCCTACGAGCAGTACTTC. Translation gives CASSQLGGGSYEQYF.

The chain recombines TRBV12-3 or TRBV12-4 with TRBJ1-2; 8 bases match TRBD1. This CDR3 region has 14 residues. The V and J ends lost 6 bases and 6 bases, in that order; junction bases with no gene match: 9. The CDR3 nucleotides read TGTGCCAGCAGCCAGGGGGCGAGTCACGATGGCTACACCTTC. Translating it yields CASSQGASHDGYTF.

The rearrangement uses TRBV5-6 and TRBJ1-5; D is unclear. V was cut by 0 bases and J by 0 bases, with 7 bases left in between. The length of the CDR3 is 15 residues. Looked up from germline, CDR1 is SGHDT and CDR2 is YYEEEE. As DNA, the CDR3 is TGTGCCAGCAGCTTGGGAACAACTAGCAATCAGCCCCAGCATTTT. This encodes CASSLGTTSNQPQHF.

DNA of the CDR3: TGTGCCAGCAGTGAAGGCAGGGGGCGGGCTGAAGCTTTCTTT. This gives the protein CASSEGRGRAEAFF. The V and J genes are TRBV6-1 and TRBJ1-1; 8 bases align to TRBD1. The CDR3 runs 14 residues. V was pared by 1 base and J by 6 bases, with 4 bases of the junction left unmatched. Germline lookup yields CDR1 MNHNS and CDR2 SASEGT.

This clonotype was seen many times. The rearrangement joins TRBV5-1 to TRBJ2-1; no clear D. Trimming shortened V by 0 bases and J by 12 bases, and 10 bases separated the two germline ends. Germline CDR1 is SGHRS and CDR2 is YFSETQ. The CDR3 length is 12 residues. CDR3 bases: TGCGCCAGCAGCTTGGAGGGCCCAAGGCAGTTCTTC. It encodes CASSLEGPRQFF. Full variable domain (rest looked up from reference TRBV5-1 and TRBJ2-1): KAGVTQTPRYLIKTRGQQVTLSCSPISGHRSVSWYQQTPGQGLQFLFEYFSETQRNKGNFPGRFSGRQFSNSRSEMNVSTLELGDSALYLCASSLEGPRQFFGPGTRLTVL.

This sequence joins TRBV7-9 and TRBJ2-1; TRBD1 agrees at 10 bases. V shed 1 base and J 8 bases; nucleotides not matched to a gene: 5. This CDR3 contains 15 residues. CDR1 and CDR2 (germline): SEHNR, FQNEAQ (reference sequence). In DNA, the CDR3 is TGTGCCAGCAGCTTAGGGGACAGGGGTTGGCATGAGCAGTTCTTC. It yields the protein CASSLGDRGWHEQFF. Complete variable domain (other parts from reference TRBV7-9 and TRBJ2-1): DTGVSQNPRHKITKRGQNVTFRCDPISEHNRLYWYRQTLGQGPEFLTYFQNEAQLEKSRLLSDRFSAERPKGSFSTLEIQRTEQGDSAMYLCASSLGDRGWHEQFFGPGTRLTVL.

This clonotype was seen a few times. The chain recombines TRBV9 with TRBJ2-1; 7 nucleotides match TRBD2. The CDR3 is 15 residues long. Trimming took 2 bases from V and 1 from J; bases not matched to a gene: 3. Germline assignment: CDR1 SGDLS and CDR2 YYNGEE. CDR3: CASSVGEGSYNEQFF. DNA of the CDR3: TGTGCCAGCAGCGTGGGGGAGGGGTCCTACAATGAGCAGTTCTTC.

This clonotype was picked up one time. The rearrangement joins TRBV7-2 to TRBJ2-7; D ambiguous. Germline loops: CDR1 SGHTA, CDR2 FQGNSA. V lost 0 bases and J lost 6, with 12 bases in between. This CDR3 region has 14 residues. CDR3 coding DNA: TGTGCCAGCAGCTTAGCTGGTGCGGCAGGCGAGCAGTACTTC. Translating it yields CASSLAGAAGEQYF. Full variable domain (remainder filled in from reference TRBV7-2 and TRBJ2-7): GAGVSQSPSNKVTEKGKDVELRCDPISGHTALYWYRQSLGQGLEFLIYFQGNSAPDKSGLPSDRFSAERTGGSVSTLTIQRTQQEDSAVYLCASSLAGAAGEQYFGPGTRLTVT.

The chain links TRBV12-3 or TRBV12-4 to TRBJ1-1; D is ambiguous. CDR3 length equals 14 residues. Trimming shortened V by 3 bases and J by 3 bases, and 11 bases separated the two germline ends. CDR3 amino acids: CASSFSRAYTEAFF. Written as DNA, the CDR3 is TGTGCCAGCAGTTTCAGTCGGGCCTACACTGAAGCTTTCTTT.

V usage is TRBV7-8 and J usage is TRBJ1-1; 9 bases match TRBD1. Losses at the gene ends were 5 bases for V and 2 bases for J; bases not matched to a gene: 6. The CDR3 is 15 residues long. The germline gives CDR1 SGHVS, CDR2 FQNEAQ. The CDR3, as DNA: TGTGCCAGCAGCACACCGGGACAGGGTAACACTGAAGCTTTCTTT. It yields the protein CASSTPGQGNTEAFF.

The J gene is TRBJ2-3, the V gene TRBV20-1; D not resolved. CDR3 length equals 14 residues. V was shortened by 6 bases and J by 6 bases, with 19 bases between the two germline ends. Germline-derived CDR1 and CDR2 are DFQATT and SNEGSKA (reference sequence). This chain's CDR3 is CSAPDQHTWDTQYF. In nucleotides, the CDR3 is TGCAGTGCCCCCGACCAGCACACCTGGGATACGCAGTATTTT.

This clonotype was seen more than once but under ten times. The chain uses TRBV7-2 and TRBJ2-3; 12 nucleotides align to TRBD2. Trimming took 4 bases from V and 6 from J; bases not matched to a gene: 8. Germline V gene lookup returns CDR1 SGHTA and CDR2 FQGNSA. The CDR3 length is 16 residues. The CDR3: CASSSGGLAGGDTQYF. For the CDR3, the DNA is TGTGCCAGCAGCTCAGGGGGGCTAGCGGGAGGGGATACGCAGTATTTT. The whole variable domain, remainder taken from reference TRBV7-2 and TRBJ2-3, is GAGVSQSPSNKVTEKGKDVELRCDPISGHTALYWYRQSLGQGLEFLIYFQGNSAPDKSGLPSDRFSAERTGGSVSTLTIQRTQQEDSAVYLCASSSGGLAGGDTQYFGPGTRLTVL.

Written as DNA, the CDR3 is TGTGCCACCAGTGATCCACCCCACCGGGTAGGGACGGTCGGCAATCAGCCCCAGCATTTT. Amino acids: CATSDPPHRVGTVGNQPQHF. The chain links TRBV24-1 to TRBJ1-5, with a weak D call TRBD1 (5 bases). The V and J ends lost 3 bases and 2 bases respectively, with 25 bases between them. The CDR3 spans 20 residues. CDR1 KGHDR and CDR2 SFDVKD come from the germline V gene.